One sample yielded the 11 T cell receptor beta chains listed below, sequenced in a study of blood T cell repertoires in COVID-19. The data were produced by immunoSEQ multiplex PCR, yet TCRdb's version contains in-frame clones alone and is incomplete. The table lists over 250,000 clones, approximately 85% of them singletons. The sample was peripheral blood. These receptors came from a woman aged 25 to 45 with acute or convalescent COVID-19.

The chain combines TRBV24-1 with TRBJ2-3, with D perhaps TRBD2 (5 bases). The CDR3 contains 13 residues. Trimming took 6 bases from V and 6 from J, leaving 12 bases between them. Germline V gene lookup returns CDR1 KGHDR and CDR2 SFDVKD. This CDR3 is CATSLTRGDTQYF. In DNA form, the CDR3 reads TGTGCCACCAGTTTAACCCGGGGTGATACGCAGTATTTT.

This chain links TRBV2 with TRBJ2-1; D unclear. CDR3 length: 15 residues. Trimming took 2 bases from V and 3 from J, leaving 11 bases between them. The germline V gene encodes CDR1 SNHLY and CDR2 FYNNEI. For the CDR3, the DNA is TGTGCCAGCAGTGAACCCAACCAGAACTACAATGAGCAGTTCTTC. It specifies CASSEPNQNYNEQFF.

This chain uses TRBV12-3 or TRBV12-4 with TRBJ2-1; D uncertain. Trimming removed 11 bases at V and 5 bases at J, with 10 bases between. The CDR3 sequence is 11 residues long. CDR3 sequence (DNA): TGTGCCTCGGAAACTAACAATGAGCAGTTCTTC. It yields the protein CASETNNEQFF.

Details on this clone: This same CDR3 is encoded by further DNA sequences in the sample. The genes are TRBV11-2 and TRBJ2-7; no clear D. The CDR3 sequence is 11 residues long. V was cut by 4 bases and J by 3 bases, with 4 bases left in between. Per germline, CDR1 SGHAT and CDR2 FQNNGV. The CDR3 reads CASSSSYEQYF. The CDR3 DNA is TGTGCCAGCAGCTCGAGCTACGAGCAGTACTTC.

The V gene is TRBV4-2, the J gene TRBJ2-1; TRBD2 aligns across 9 bases. V shed 4 bases, J shed 0 bases, and the junction held 7 bases outside the gene matches. Germline loops: CDR1 LGHNA, CDR2 YNFKEQ. This CDR3 contains 17 residues. The CDR3 spells CASSLRTSEYSYNEQFF. The CDR3 DNA reads as TGTGCCAGCAGCCTAAGGACTAGCGAGTACTCCTACAATGAGCAGTTCTTC.

The chain has TRBV9 and TRBJ2-2; TRBD2 agrees at 7 bases. V trimming: 4 bases; J trimming: 6 bases; junction bases outside the gene matches: 12. In germline, CDR1 is SGDLS, CDR2 YYNGEE. The CDR3 totals 16 residues. CDR3: CASSPRPPGGSGELFF. The DNA of the CDR3 is TGTGCCAGCAGCCCCCGACCTCCGGGAGGTTCCGGGGAGCTGTTTTTT.

The V gene is TRBV6-2 or TRBV6-3, the J gene TRBJ2-3; TRBD2 matches 8 bases. CDR1 MNHEY and CDR2 SVGEGT come from the germline V gene. With 2 bases clipped from V and 13 bases from J, the junction kept 5 bases outside the gene matches. The CDR3 runs 12 residues. The CDR3 protein is CASSYLYSGKYF. The CDR3, as DNA: TGTGCCAGCAGTTACCTATATAGCGGGAAGTATTTT.

This chain links TRBV6-2 or TRBV6-3 with TRBJ1-2; D is perhaps TRBD1 (6 bases). The ends were cut back, 0 bases at V and 4 bases at J, with 12 bases in the middle. Germline CDR1 is MNHEY and CDR2 is SVGEGT. The length of the CDR3 is 15 residues. The CDR3 is CASSYSAGARYGYTF. CDR3 bases: TGTGCCAGCAGTTACTCTGCGGGGGCGCGCTATGGCTACACCTTC.

This chain joins TRBV6-5 and TRBJ1-1, with D uncertain. CDR3 length equals 14 residues. From germline, CDR1 is MNHEY and CDR2 SVGAGI. V was pared by 3 bases and J by 1 base, with 9 bases between. The CDR3 is CASSYAGKNTEAFF. The CDR3 DNA follows: TGTGCCAGCAGTTATGCGGGCAAGAACACTGAAGCTTTCTTT.

At least ten counts were recorded for this clone. The J gene is TRBJ2-7, the V gene TRBV6-5; D possibly corresponds to TRBD1 (5 bases). The CDR3 has 14 residues. Germline CDR1 reads MNHEY; CDR2 reads SVGAGI. V was clipped by 8 bases and J by 6 bases, with 20 bases between them. For the CDR3, the DNA is TGTGCCAGCTGGCCGGACCCTCGCCAGGGCGAGCAGTACTTC. This gives the protein CASWPDPRQGEQYF.

This chain uses TRBV9 with TRBJ2-2; TRBD2 aligns across 9 bases. Germline CDR1 SGDLS, CDR2 YYNGEE. The CDR3 has 16 residues. V was clipped by 4 bases and J by 3 bases; unmatched bases: 7. This CDR3 is CASSSGTSRYTGELFF. As DNA, the CDR3 is TGTGCCAGCAGCTCTGGGACTAGCCGTTACACCGGGGAGCTGTTTTTT.